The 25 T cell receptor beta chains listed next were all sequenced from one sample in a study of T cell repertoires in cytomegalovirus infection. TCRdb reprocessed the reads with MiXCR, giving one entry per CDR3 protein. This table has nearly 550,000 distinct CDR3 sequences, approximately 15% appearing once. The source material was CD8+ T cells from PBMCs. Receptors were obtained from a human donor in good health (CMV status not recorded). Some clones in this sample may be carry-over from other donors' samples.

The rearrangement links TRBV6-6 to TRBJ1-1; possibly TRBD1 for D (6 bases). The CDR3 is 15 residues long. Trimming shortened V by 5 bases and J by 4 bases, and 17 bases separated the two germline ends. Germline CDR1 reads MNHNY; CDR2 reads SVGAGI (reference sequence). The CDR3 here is CASSGERGASTEAFF. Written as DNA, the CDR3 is TGTGCCAGCAGTGGGGAGAGGGGGGCTAGCACTGAAGCTTTCTTT.

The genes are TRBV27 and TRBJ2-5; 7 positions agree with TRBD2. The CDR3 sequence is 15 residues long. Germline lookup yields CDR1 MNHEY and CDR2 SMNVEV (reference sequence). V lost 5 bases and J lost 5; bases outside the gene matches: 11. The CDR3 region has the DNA TGTGCCAGCAGTCCCATGGGGGGGGGAAGGGAGACCCAGTACTTC. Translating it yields CASSPMGGGRETQYF.

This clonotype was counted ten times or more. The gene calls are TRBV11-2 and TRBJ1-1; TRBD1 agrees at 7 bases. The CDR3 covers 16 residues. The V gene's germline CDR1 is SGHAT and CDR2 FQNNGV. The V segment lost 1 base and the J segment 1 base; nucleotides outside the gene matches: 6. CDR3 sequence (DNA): TGTGCCAGCAGCTTAGTTGCAGGGGGGAAGAACACTGAAGCTTTCTTT. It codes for CASSLVAGGKNTEAFF.

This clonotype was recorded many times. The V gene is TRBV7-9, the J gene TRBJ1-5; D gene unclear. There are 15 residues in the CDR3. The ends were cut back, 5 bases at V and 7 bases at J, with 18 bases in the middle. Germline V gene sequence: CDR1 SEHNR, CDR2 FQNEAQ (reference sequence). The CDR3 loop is CASSPDKVEDQPQHF. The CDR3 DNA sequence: TGTGCCAGCAGCCCAGATAAGGTCGAGGACCAGCCCCAGCATTTT.

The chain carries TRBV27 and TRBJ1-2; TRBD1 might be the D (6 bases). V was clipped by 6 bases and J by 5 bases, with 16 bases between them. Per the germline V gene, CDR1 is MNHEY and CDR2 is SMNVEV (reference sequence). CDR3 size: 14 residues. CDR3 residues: CASRLTQGAYGYTF. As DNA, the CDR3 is TGTGCCAGCAGACTGACACAGGGTGCGTATGGCTACACCTTC.

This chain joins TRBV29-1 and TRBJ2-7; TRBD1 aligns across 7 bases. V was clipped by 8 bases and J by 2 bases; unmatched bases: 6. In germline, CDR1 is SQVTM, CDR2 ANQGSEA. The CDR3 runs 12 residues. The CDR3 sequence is CSFRTGTYEQYF. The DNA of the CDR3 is TGCAGCTTCAGGACAGGTACCTACGAGCAGTACTTC.

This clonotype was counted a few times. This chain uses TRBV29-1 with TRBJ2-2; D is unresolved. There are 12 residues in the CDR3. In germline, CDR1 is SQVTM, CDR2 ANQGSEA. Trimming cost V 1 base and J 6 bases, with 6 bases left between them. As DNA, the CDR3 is TGCAGCGTTGAAGCCCGGGCCGGGGAGCTGTTTTTT. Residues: CSVEARAGELFF.

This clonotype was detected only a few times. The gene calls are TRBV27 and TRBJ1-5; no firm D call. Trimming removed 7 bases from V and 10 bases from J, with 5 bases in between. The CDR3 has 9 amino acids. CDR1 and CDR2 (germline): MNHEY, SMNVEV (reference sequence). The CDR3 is CASTGPQHF. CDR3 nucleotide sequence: TGTGCCAGCACCGGTCCCCAGCATTTT.

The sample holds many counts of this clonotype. CDR3 sequence (DNA): TGTGCCAGCAGTGCTTCGGTAAGGGAGAACGAGCAGTACTTC. Translation: CASSASVRENEQYF. The chain employs TRBV6-1 and TRBJ2-7, with a weak D call TRBD2 (5 bases). The CDR3 totals 14 residues. The V end was cut by 4 bases, the J end by 5 bases, with 15 bases between. Germline CDR1 MNHNS, CDR2 SASEGT.

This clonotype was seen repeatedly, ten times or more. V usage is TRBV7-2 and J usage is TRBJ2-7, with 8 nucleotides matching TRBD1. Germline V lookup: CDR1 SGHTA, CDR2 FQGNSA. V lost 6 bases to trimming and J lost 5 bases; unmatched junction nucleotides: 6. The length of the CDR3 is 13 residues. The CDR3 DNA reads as TGTGCCAGCAGTCGCGGACAGGGCAACGAGCAGTACTTC. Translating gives CASSRGQGNEQYF.

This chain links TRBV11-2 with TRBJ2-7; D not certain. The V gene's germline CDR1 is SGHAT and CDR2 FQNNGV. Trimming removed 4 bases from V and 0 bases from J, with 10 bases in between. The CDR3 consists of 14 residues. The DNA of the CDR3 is TGTGCCAGCAGCTCTCGGACCACCTCCTACGAGCAGTACTTC. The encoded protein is CASSSRTTSYEQYF.

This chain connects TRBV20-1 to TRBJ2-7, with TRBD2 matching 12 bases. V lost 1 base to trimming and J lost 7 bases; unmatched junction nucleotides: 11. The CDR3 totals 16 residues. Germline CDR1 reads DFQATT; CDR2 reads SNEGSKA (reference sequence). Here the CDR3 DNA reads TGCAGTGCTAGAGGACTTCGACTAGCGGGAGAAGGGGAGCAGTACTTC. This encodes CSARGLRLAGEGEQYF.

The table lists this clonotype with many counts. The CDR3 is CASSLRDRATEAFF. DNA for the CDR3: TGTGCCAGCAGCTTACGGGACAGGGCGACTGAAGCTTTCTTT. The chain recombines TRBV7-9 with TRBJ1-1; the match to TRBD1 covers 9 bases. Per germline, CDR1 SEHNR and CDR2 FQNEAQ (reference sequence). The CDR3 totals 14 residues. Trimming cost V 2 bases and J 5 bases; bases outside gene matches: 3.

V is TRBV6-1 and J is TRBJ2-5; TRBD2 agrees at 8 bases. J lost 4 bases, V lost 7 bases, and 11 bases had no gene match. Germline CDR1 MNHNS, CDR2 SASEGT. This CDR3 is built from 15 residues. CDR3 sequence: CASKRNSGNGETQYF. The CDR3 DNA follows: TGTGCCAGCAAAAGGAATAGCGGGAACGGAGAGACCCAGTACTTC.

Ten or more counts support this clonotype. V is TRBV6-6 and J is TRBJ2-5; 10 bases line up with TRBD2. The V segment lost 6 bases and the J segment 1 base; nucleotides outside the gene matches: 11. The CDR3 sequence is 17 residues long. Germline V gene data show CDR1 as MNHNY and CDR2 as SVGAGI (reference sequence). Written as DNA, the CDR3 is TGTGCCAGCAGCCCTGGTATAGCGGGGGGCGTCCAAGAGACCCAGTACTTC. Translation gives CASSPGIAGGVQETQYF.

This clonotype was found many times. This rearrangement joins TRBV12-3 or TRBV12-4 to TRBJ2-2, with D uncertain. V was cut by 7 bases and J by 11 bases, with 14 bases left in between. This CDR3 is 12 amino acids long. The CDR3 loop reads CASTQLDSELFF. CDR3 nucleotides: TGTGCCAGCACCCAACTCGACTCCGAGCTGTTTTTT.

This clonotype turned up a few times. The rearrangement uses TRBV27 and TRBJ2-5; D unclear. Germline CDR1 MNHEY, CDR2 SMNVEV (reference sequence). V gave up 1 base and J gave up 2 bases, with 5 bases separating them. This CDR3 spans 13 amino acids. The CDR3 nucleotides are TGTGCCAGCAGTTTATACGGGCAAGAGACCCAGTACTTC. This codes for CASSLYGQETQYF.

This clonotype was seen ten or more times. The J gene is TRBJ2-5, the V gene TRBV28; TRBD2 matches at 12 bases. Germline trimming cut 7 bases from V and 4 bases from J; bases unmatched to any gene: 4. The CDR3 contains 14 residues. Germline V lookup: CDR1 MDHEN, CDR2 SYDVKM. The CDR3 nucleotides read TGTGCCAGCACGACTAGCGGGAGTAGAGAGACCCAGTACTTC. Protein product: CASTTSGSRETQYF.

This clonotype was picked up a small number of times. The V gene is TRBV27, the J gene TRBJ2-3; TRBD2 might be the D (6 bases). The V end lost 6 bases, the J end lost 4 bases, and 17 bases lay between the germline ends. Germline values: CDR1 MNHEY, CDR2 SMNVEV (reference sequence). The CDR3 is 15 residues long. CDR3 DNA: TGTGCCAGCAGCCAGAGGGCCCGCGGGGCAGATACGCAGTATTTT. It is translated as CASSQRARGADTQYF.

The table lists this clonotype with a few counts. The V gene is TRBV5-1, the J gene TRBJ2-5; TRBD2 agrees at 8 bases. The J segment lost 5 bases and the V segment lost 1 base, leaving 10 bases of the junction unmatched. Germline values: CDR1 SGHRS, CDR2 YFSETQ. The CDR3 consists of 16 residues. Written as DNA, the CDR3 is TGCGCCAGCAGCTTGACGATCACTAGCGGTTGGGAGACCCAGTACTTC. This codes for CASSLTITSGWETQYF.

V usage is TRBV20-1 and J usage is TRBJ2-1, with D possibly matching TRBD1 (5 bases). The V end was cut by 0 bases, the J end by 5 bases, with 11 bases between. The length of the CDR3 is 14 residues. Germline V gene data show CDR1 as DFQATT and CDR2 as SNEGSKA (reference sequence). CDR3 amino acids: CSARDRQSHNEQFF. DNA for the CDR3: TGCAGTGCTAGAGATCGACAGTCTCACAATGAGCAGTTCTTC.

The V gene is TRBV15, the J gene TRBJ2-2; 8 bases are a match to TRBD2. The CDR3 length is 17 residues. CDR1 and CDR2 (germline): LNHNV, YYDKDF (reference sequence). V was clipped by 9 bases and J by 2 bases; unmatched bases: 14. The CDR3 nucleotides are TGTGCCACTAGCGGGGAACGCCGAAAAACTAACACCGGGGAGCTGTTTTTT. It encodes CATSGERRKTNTGELFF.

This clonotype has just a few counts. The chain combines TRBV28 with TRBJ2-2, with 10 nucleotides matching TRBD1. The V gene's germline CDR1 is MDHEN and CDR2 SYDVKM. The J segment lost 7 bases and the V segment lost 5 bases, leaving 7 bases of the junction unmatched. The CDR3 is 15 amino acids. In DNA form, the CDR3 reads TGTGCCAGCAGTCTGGACAGGGGGGACAGCGGGGAGCTGTTTTTT. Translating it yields CASSLDRGDSGELFF. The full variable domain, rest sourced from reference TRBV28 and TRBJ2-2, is DVKVTQSSRYLVKRTGEKVFLECVQDMDHENMFWYRQDPGLGLRLIYFSYDVKMKEKGDIPEGYSVSREKKERFSLILESASTNQTSMYLCASSLDRGDSGELFFGEGSRLTVL.

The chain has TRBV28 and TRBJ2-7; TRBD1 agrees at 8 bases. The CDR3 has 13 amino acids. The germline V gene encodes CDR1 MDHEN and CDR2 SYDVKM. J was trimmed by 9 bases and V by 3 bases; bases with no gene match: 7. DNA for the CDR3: TGTGCCAGCAGTTTCCACAGGGGGAAGGTGCAGTACTTC. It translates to CASSFHRGKVQYF.

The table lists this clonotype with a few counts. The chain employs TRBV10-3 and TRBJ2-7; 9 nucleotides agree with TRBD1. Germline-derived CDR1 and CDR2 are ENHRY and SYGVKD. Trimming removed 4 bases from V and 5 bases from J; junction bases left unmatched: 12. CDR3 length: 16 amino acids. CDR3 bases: TGTGCCATCAGTGGGGGACAGGGACGGTTTCTGGACGAGCAGTACTTC. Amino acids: CAISGGQGRFLDEQYF.